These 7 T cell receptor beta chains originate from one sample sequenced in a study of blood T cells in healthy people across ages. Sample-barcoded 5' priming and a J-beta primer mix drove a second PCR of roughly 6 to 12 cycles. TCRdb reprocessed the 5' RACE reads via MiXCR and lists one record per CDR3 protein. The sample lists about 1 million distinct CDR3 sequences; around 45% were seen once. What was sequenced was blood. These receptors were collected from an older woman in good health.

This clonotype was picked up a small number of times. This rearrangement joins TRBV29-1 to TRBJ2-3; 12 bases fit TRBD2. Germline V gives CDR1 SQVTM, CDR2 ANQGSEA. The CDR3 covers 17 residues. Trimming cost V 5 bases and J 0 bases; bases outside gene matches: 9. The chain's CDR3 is CSVLTSGRDRSTDTQYF. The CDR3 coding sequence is TGCAGCGTTCTGACTAGCGGGAGAGATAGGAGCACAGATACGCAGTATTTT.

CDR3 residues: CAISESGTGGSEQYF. CDR3 DNA sequence: TGTGCCATCAGTGAGTCCGGGACAGGTGGTTCCGAGCAGTACTTC. The chain carries TRBV10-3 and TRBJ2-7, with 8 bases identical to TRBD1. V was pared by 0 bases and J by 6 bases, with 7 bases of the junction left unmatched. Looked up from germline, CDR1 is ENHRY and CDR2 is SYGVKD. CDR3 length: 15 residues.

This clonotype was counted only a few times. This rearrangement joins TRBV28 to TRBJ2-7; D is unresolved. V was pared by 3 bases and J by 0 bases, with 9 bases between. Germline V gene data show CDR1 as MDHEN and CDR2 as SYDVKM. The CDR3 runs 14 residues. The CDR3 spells CASSLGRRSYEQYF. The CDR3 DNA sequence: TGTGCCAGCAGTTTGGGCAGACGCTCCTACGAGCAGTACTTC.

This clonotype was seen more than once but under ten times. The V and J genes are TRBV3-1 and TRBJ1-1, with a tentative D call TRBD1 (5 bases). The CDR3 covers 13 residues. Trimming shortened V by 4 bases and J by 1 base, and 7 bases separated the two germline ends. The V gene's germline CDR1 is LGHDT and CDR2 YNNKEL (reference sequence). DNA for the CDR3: TGTGCCAGCAGCCGACAGAGGAACACTGAAGCTTTCTTT. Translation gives CASSRQRNTEAFF.

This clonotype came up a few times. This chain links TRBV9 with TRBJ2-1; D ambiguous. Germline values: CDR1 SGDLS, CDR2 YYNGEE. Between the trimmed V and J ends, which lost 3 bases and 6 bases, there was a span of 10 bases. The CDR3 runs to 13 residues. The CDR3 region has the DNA TGTGCCAGCAGCGGCTGGCGCTCCAATGAGCAGTTCTTC. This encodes CASSGWRSNEQFF.

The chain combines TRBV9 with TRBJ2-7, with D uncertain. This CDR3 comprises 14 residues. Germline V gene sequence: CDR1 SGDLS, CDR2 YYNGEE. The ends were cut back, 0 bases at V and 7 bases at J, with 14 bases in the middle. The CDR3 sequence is CASSVGLTMGEQYF. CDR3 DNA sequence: TGTGCCAGCAGCGTAGGACTCACGATGGGGGAGCAGTACTTC.

CDR3 sequence: CSARDRVERQRHNEQFF. For the CDR3, the DNA is TGCAGTGCTAGAGATAGGGTGGAGAGACAGAGACACAATGAGCAGTTCTTC. This rearrangement joins TRBV20-1 to TRBJ2-1, with D possibly matching TRBD1 (5 bases). CDR1 is DFQATT and CDR2 is SNEGSKA in the germline V gene (reference sequence). Trimming took 0 bases from V and 5 from J, leaving 20 bases between them. CDR3 length: 17 amino acids.